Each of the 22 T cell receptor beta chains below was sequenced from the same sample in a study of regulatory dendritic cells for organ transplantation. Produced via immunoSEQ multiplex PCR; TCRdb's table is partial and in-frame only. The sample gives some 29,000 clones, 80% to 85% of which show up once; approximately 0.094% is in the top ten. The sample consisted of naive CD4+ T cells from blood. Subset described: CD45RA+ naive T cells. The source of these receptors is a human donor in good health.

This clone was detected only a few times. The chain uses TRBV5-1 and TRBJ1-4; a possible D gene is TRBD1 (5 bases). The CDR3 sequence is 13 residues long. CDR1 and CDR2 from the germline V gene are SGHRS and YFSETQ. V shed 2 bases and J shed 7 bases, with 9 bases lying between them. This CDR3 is CASSLGAREKLFF. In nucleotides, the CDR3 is TGCGCCAGCAGCTTAGGGGCGCGTGAAAAACTGTTTTTT. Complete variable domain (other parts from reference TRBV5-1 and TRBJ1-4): KAGVTQTPRYLIKTRGQQVTLSCSPISGHRSVSWYQQTPGQGLQFLFEYFSETQRNKGNFPGRFSGRQFSNSRSEMNVSTLELGDSALYLCASSLGAREKLFFGSGTQLSVL.

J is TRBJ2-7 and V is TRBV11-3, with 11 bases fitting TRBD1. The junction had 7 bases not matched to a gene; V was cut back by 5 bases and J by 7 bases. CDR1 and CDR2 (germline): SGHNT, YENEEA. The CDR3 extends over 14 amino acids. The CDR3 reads CASSPGQGAREQYF. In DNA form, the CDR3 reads TGTGCCAGCAGCCCCGGACAGGGGGCAAGAGAGCAGTACTTC. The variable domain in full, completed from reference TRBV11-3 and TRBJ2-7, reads EAGVVQSPRYKIIEKKQPVAFWCNPISGHNTLYWYLQNLGQGPELLIRYENEEAVDDSQLPKDRFSAERLKGVDSTLKIQPAELGDSAVYLCASSPGQGAREQYFGPGTRLTVT.

CDR3 loop: CASSLKIAGTGDEAFF. CDR3 nucleotides: TGTGCCAGCAGCTTAAAGATCGCCGGGACAGGGGATGAAGCTTTCTTT. The gene calls are TRBV5-4 and TRBJ1-1; 10 nucleotides agree with TRBD1. The CDR3 contains 16 residues. Germline V gene data show CDR1 as SGHNT and CDR2 as YYREEE (reference sequence). The junction had 11 bases not matched to a gene; V was cut back by 2 bases and J by 7 bases.

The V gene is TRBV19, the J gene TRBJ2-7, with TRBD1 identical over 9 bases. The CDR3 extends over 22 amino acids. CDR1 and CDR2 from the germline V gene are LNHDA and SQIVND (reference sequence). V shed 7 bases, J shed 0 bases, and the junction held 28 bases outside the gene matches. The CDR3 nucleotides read TGTGCCAGTACCATCCCCCTAGGTCGGGACAGGGACGCGGATACGAGCTCCTACGAGCAGTACTTC. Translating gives CASTIPLGRDRDADTSSYEQYF. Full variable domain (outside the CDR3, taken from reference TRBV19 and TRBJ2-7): DGGITQSPKYLFRKEGQNVTLSCEQNLNHDAMYWYRQDPGQGLRLIYYSQIVNDFQKGDIAEGYSVSREKKESFPLTVTSAQKNPTAFYLCASTIPLGRDRDADTSSYEQYFGPGTRLTVT.

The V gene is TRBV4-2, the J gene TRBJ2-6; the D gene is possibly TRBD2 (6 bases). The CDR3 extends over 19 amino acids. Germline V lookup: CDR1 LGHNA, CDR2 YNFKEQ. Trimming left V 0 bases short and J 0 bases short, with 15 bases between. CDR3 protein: CASSQDRGSGSSGANVLTF. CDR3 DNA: TGTGCCAGCAGCCAAGATCGGGGTAGCGGAAGCTCTGGGGCCAACGTCCTGACTTTC.

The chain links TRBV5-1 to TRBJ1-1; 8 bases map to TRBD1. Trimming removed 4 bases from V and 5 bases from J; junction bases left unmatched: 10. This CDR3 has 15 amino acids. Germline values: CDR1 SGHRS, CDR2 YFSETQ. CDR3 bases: TGCGCCAGCAGCCAAAGGGGACAGGCGGGGACTGAAGCTTTCTTT. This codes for CASSQRGQAGTEAFF.

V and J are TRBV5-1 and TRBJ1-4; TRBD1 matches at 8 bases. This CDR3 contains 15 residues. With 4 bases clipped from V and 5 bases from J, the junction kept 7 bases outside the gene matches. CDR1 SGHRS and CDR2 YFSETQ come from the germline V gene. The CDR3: CASSPGGTGNEKLFF. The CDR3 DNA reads TGCGCCAGCAGCCCCGGGGGGACAGGAAATGAAAAACTGTTTTTT.

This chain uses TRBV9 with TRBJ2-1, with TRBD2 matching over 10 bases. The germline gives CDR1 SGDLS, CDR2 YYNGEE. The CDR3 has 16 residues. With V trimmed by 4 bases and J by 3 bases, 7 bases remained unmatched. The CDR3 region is CASSTQRGGIYNEQFF. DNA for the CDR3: TGTGCCAGCAGCACCCAGCGGGGGGGCATCTACAATGAGCAGTTCTTC.

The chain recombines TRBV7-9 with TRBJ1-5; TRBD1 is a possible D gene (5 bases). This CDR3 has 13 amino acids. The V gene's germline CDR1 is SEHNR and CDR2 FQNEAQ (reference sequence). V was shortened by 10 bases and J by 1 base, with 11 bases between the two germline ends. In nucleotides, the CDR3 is TGTGCCACAGGGTCGGCAAGCAATCAGCCCCAGCATTTT. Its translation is CATGSASNQPQHF.

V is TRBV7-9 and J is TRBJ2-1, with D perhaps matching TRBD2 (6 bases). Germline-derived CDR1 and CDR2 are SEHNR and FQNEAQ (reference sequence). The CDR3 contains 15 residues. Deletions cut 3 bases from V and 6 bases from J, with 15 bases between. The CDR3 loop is CASSFAGGPLNEQFF. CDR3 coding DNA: TGTGCCAGCAGCTTCGCCGGGGGTCCCCTCAATGAGCAGTTCTTC.

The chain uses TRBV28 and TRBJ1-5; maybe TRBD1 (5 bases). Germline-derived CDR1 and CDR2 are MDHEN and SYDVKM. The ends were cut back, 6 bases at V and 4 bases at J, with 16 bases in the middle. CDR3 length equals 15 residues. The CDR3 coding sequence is TGTGCCAGCAGCCCCCCTAGGGGTGTAAATCAGCCCCAGCATTTT. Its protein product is CASSPPRGVNQPQHF.

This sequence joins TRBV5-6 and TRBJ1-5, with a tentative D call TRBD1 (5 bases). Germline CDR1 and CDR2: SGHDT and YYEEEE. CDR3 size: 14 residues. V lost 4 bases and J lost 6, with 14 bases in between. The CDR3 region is CASSPRSQAQPQHF. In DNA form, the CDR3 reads TGTGCCAGCAGCCCCCGTTCACAGGCTCAGCCCCAGCATTTT.

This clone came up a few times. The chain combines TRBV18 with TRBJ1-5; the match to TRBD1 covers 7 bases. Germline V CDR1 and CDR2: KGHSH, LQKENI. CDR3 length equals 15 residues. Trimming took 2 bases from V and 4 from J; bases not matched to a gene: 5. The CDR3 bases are TGTGCCAGCTCACCAAGGACAGGTGATAATCAGCCCCAGCATTTT. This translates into CASSPRTGDNQPQHF.

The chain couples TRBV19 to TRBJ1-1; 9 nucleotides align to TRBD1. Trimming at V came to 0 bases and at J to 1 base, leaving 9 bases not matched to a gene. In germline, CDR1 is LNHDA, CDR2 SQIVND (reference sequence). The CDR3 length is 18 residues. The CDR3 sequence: CASSIDYRTGGSNTEAFF. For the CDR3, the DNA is TGTGCCAGTAGTATAGATTATAGAACAGGGGGCTCGAACACTGAAGCTTTCTTT.

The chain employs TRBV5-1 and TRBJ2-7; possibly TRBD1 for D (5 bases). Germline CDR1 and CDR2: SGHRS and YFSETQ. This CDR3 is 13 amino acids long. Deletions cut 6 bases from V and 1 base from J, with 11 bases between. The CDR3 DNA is TGCGCCAGCAAAAAGACAGTTTCCTACGAGCAGTACTTC. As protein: CASKKTVSYEQYF.

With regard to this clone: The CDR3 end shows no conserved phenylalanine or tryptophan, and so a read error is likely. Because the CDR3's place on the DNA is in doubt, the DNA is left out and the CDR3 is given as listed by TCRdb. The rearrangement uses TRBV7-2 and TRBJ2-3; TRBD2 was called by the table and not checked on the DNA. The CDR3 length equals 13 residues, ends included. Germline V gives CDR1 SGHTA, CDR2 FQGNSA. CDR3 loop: CASSLDRLAGPSL.

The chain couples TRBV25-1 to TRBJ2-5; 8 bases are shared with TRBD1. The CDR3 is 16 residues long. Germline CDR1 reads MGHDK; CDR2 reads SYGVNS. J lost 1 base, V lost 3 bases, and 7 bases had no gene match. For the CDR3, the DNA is TGTGCCAGCAGTGATACGGGACAGGCGGCCCAAGAGACCCAGTACTTC. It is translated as CASSDTGQAAQETQYF. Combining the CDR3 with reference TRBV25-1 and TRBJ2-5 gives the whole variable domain EADIYQTPRYLVIGTGKKITLECSQTMGHDKMYWYQQDPGMELHLIHYSYGVNSTEKGDLSSESTVSRIRTEHFPLTLESARPSHTSQYLCASSDTGQAAQETQYFGPGTRLLVL.

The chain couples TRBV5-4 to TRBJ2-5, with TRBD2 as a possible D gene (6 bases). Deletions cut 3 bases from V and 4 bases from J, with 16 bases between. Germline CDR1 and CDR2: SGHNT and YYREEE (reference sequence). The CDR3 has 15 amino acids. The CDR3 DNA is TGTGCCAGCAGCTCCCCCGGGGGAATGATAGAGACCCAGTACTTC. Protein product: CASSSPGGMIETQYF.

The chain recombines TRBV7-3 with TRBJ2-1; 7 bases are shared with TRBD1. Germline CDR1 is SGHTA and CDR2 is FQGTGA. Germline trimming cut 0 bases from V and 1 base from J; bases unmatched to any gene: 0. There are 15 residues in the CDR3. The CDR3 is CASSLTGQSYNEQFF. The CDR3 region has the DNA TGTGCCAGCAGCTTAACGGGACAGTCCTACAATGAGCAGTTCTTC.

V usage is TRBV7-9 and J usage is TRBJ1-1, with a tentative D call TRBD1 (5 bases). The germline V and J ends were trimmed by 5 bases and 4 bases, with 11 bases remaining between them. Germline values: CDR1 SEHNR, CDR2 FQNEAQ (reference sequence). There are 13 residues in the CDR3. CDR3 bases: TGTGCCAGCAGCCCGGGGAGGGGCACTGAAGCTTTCTTT. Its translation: CASSPGRGTEAFF.

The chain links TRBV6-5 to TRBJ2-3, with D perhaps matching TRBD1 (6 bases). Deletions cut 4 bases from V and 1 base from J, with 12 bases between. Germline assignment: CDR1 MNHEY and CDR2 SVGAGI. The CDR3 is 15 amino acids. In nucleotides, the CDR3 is TGTGCCAGCAGTTCCACAGGGTTGGGCACAGATACGCAGTATTTT. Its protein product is CASSSTGLGTDTQYF.

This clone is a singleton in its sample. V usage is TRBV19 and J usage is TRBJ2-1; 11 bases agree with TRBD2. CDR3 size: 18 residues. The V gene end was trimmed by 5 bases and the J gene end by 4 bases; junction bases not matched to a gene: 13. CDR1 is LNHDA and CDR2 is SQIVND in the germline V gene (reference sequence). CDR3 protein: CASSRTSPGTSGYNEQFF. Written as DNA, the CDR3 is TGTGCCAGTAGTCGGACCTCTCCCGGGACTAGCGGTTACAATGAGCAGTTCTTC.